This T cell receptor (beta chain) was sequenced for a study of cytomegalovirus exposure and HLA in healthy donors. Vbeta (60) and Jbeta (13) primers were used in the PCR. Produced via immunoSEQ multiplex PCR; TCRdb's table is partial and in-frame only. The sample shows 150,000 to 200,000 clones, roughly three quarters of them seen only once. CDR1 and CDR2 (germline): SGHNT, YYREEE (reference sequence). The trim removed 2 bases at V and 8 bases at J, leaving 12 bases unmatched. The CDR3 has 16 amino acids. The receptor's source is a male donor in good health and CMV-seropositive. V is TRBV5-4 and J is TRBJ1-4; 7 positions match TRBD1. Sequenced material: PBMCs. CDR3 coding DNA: TGTGCCAGCAGCTTTTTATCGAAAGGGGGCAACGAAAAACTGTTTTTT. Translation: CASSFLSKGGNEKLFF.